This T cell receptor (beta chain) was captured in a study of early T cells in non-severe SARS-CoV-2 infection. At the level of the study: Unpaired chains resulted from sequencing bulk RNA of unsorted whole blood. The study's findings and limits: A preference for anti-spike CD8 responses marked VDJdb matching, which missed private and CD4 specificities.

The library protocol tagged individual cDNA molecules with unique molecular identifiers. TCRdb fed the 5' RACE reads into MiXCR, producing one record per CDR3 protein. The sample yields approximately 20,000 distinct CDR3 sequences, 5% seen once. About this clonotype: What it binds is not known.

This CDR3 comprises 16 residues. The germline V gene encodes CDR1 PRHDT and CDR2 FYEKMQ (reference sequence). V trimming: 3 bases; J trimming: 5 bases; junction bases outside the gene matches: 6. The sequence came from an adult who was a healthcare worker with PCR-confirmed SARS-CoV-2 infection or an uninfected control (not recorded which). V gene TRBV13 combines with J gene TRBJ2-2; 10 bases match TRBD1. What was sequenced was whole blood. CDR3 loop: CASSLGTGARTGELFF. Written as DNA, the CDR3 is TGTGCCAGCAGCTTGGGGACAGGGGCGAGAACCGGGGAGCTGTTTTTT.